The 2 T cell receptor beta chains listed next were all sequenced from one sample in a study of identical twins. TCRdb independently ran MiXCR on the 5' RACE reads; one entry per CDR3 protein. Of about 220,000 distinct CDR3 sequences in the sample, roughly a tenth were seen once. Input material: memory (CD45RO+) T cells sorted from blood. These receptor sequences come from a woman aged 18-29 years in good health.

V is TRBV6-1 and J is TRBJ2-3, with 11 positions matching TRBD1. Germline CDR1 is MNHNS and CDR2 is SASEGT. There are 15 residues in the CDR3. V lost 5 bases, J lost 2 bases, and 3 bases stayed unmatched. The CDR3 DNA follows: TGTGCCAGCAGTCGGGACAGGGGGTACACAGATACGCAGTATTTT. Translating it yields CASSRDRGYTDTQYF.

The chain carries TRBV12-3 or TRBV12-4 and TRBJ2-5, with 12 bases lining up with TRBD2. The trim removed 1 base at V and 5 bases at J, leaving 2 bases unmatched. This CDR3 comprises 15 residues. DNA of the CDR3: TGTGCCAGCAGTTTAGGGACTAGCGGGGTGGAGACCCAGTACTTC. Translation: CASSLGTSGVETQYF.